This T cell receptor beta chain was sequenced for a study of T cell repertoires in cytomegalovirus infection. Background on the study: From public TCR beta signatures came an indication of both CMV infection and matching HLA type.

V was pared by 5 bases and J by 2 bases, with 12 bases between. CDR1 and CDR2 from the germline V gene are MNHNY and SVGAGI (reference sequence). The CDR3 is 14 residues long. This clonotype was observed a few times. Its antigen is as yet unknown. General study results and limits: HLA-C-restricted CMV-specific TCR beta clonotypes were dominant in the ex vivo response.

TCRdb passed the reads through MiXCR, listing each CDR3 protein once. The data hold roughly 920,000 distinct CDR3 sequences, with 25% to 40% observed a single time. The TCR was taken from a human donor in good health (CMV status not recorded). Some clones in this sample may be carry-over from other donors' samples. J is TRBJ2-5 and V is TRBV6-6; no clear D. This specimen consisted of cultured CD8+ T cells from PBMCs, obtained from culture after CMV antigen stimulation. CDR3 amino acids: CASSNGQLQETQYF. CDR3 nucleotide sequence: TGTGCCAGCAGTAATGGTCAGCTGCAAGAGACCCAGTACTTC.